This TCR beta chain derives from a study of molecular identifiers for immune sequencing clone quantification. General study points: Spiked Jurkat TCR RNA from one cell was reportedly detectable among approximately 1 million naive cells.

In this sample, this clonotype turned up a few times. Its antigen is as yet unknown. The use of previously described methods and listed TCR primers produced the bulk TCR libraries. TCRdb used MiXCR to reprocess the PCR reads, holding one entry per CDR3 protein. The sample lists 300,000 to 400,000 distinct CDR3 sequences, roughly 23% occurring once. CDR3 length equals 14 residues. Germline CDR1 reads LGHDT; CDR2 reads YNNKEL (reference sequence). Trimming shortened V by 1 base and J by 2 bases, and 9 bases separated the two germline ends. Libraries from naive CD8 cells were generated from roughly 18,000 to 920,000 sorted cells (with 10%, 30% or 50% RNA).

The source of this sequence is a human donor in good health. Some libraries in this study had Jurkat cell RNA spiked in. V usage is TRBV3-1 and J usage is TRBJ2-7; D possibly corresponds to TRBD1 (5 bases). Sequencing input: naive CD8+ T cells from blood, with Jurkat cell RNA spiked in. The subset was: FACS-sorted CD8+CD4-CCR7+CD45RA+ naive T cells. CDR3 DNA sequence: TGTGCCAGCAGCCAAGTACAGGCCGCCTACGAGCAGTACTTC. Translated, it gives CASSQVQAAYEQYF.